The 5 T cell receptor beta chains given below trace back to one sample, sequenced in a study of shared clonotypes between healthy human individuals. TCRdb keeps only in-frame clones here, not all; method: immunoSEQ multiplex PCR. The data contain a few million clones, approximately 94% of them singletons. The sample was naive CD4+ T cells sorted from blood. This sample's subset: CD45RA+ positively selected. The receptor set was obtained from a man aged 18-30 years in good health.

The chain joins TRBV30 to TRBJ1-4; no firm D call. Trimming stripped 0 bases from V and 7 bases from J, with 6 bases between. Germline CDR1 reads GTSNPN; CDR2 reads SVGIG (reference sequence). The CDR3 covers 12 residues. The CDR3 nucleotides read TGTGCCTGGAGTGTTGAATTTGAAAAACTGTTTTTT. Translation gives CAWSVEFEKLFF.

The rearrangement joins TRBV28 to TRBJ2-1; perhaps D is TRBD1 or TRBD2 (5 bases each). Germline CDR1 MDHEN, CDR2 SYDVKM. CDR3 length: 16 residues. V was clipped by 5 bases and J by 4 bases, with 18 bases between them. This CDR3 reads CASSMPTGRGYNEQFF. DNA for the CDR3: TGTGCCAGCAGTATGCCAACGGGGCGTGGATACAATGAGCAGTTCTTC.

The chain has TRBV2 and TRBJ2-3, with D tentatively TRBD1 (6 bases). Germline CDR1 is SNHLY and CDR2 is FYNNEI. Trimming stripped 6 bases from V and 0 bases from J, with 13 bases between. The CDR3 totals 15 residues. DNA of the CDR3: TGTGCCAGCAGCGGCGGACAGACTAGCACAGATACGCAGTATTTT. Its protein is CASSGGQTSTDTQYF.

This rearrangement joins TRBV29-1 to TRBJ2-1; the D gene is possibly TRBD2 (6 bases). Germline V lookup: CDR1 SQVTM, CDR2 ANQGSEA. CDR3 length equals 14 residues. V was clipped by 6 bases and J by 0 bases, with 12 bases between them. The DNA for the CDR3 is TGCAGCGTGGGACCGGGAGTCTCCTACAATGAGCAGTTCTTC. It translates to CSVGPGVSYNEQFF.

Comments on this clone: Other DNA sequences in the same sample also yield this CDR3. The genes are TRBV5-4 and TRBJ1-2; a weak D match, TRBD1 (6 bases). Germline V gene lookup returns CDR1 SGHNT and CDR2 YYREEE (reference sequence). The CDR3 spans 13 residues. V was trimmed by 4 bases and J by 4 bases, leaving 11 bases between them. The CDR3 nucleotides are TGTGCCAGCAGCCCGGACAGAGTCTATGGCTACACCTTC. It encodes CASSPDRVYGYTF.